These 8 T cell receptor beta chains share one sample of origin, sequenced in a study of T cell responses to AZD1222 COVID-19 vaccine. Repertoires were generated with immunoSEQ multiplex PCR, while TCRdb's copy carries only in-frame clones and drops some. The sample holds just under 90,000 clones; 85% to 90% are singletons and the top ten take 10% to 13%. Material: peripheral blood, obtained on day 0 of MenACWY control vaccination. These receptors were collected from an adult in good health.

V is TRBV28 and J is TRBJ2-1; no firm D call. The CDR3 has 14 amino acids. The V end was cut by 6 bases, the J end by 9 bases, with 18 bases between. Germline V gene sequence: CDR1 MDHEN, CDR2 SYDVKM. The CDR3 is CASSPRRHQSEQFF. DNA of the CDR3: TGTGCCAGCAGCCCCCGCCGGCACCAAAGTGAGCAGTTCTTC.

V and J are TRBV19 and TRBJ1-5; TRBD1 agrees at 7 bases. With 0 bases clipped from V and 7 bases from J, the junction kept 6 bases outside the gene matches. Germline V lookup: CDR1 LNHDA, CDR2 SQIVND (reference sequence). The CDR3 sequence is 15 residues long. CDR3 nucleotide sequence: TGTGCCAGTAGTATAGATCATAACAGGGGCCAGCCCCAGCATTTT. Translation gives CASSIDHNRGQPQHF. The complete variable domain, with remaining parts taken from reference TRBV19 and TRBJ1-5, reads DGGITQSPKYLFRKEGQNVTLSCEQNLNHDAMYWYRQDPGQGLRLIYYSQIVNDFQKGDIAEGYSVSREKKESFPLTVTSAQKNPTAFYLCASSIDHNRGQPQHFGDGTRLSIL.

This chain links TRBV28 with TRBJ2-7; 7 positions match TRBD2. From germline, CDR1 is MDHEN and CDR2 SYDVKM. J gave up 5 bases and V 5 bases, and 12 bases lay outside the gene matches. This CDR3 region has 15 residues. The CDR3 coding sequence is TGTGCCAGCAGTGTAGGCCAGCGGGGAATCGACGAGCAGTACTTC. Its translation: CASSVGQRGIDEQYF.

The chain employs TRBV18 and TRBJ1-1, with D possibly matching TRBD1 (5 bases). Trimming took off 6 bases at V and 0 bases at J, with 8 bases between the two ends. CDR3 length: 13 residues. CDR1 is KGHSH and CDR2 is LQKENI in the germline V gene. This CDR3 reads CASSPGLNTEAFF. CDR3 in DNA: TGTGCCAGCTCCCCGGGACTGAACACTGAAGCTTTCTTT.

The chain has TRBV10-3 and TRBJ1-2; 7 nucleotides agree with TRBD1. The CDR3 has 15 amino acids. V gave up 0 bases and J gave up 4 bases; unmatched junction bases: 5. Germline V CDR1 and CDR2: ENHRY, SYGVKD. In DNA, the CDR3 is TGTGCCATCAGTGAGTCTCAGGGGGAGAGCTATGGCTACACCTTC. Translated: CAISESQGESYGYTF.

This clone showed up just a few times. The chain links TRBV4-2 to TRBJ1-6, with a possible D match to TRBD1 (5 bases). V was pared by 0 bases and J by 4 bases, with 10 bases between. The CDR3 contains 16 residues. Germline-derived CDR1 and CDR2 are LGHNA and YNFKEQ. This CDR3 reads CASSQDRGDYNSPLHF. The CDR3 DNA reads TGTGCCAGCAGCCAAGATCGAGGGGATTATAATTCACCCCTCCACTTT.

This clone was picked up one time. The chain employs TRBV14 and TRBJ1-1; possible D gene TRBD1, 6 bases. CDR3 length equals 13 residues. Germline CDR1 reads SGHDN; CDR2 reads FVKESK. Trimming left V 5 bases short and J 1 base short, with 8 bases between. The CDR3 DNA is TGTGCCAGCAGCTGGACAGAGAACACTGAAGCTTTCTTT. Its protein is CASSWTENTEAFF. The full variable domain, rest sourced from reference TRBV14 and TRBJ1-1, is EAGVTQFPSHSVIEKGQTVTLRCDPISGHDNLYWYRRVMGKEIKFLLHFVKESKQDESGMPNNRFLAERTGGTYSTLKVQPAELEDSGVYFCASSWTENTEAFFGQGTRLTVV.

This chain connects TRBV20-1 to TRBJ1-2; the D is unclear. CDR1 and CDR2 (germline): DFQATT, SNEGSKA (reference sequence). Trimming stripped 3 bases from V and 4 bases from J, with 6 bases between. The CDR3 consists of 11 residues. CDR3 loop: CSASPSYGYTF. Here the CDR3 DNA reads TGCAGTGCTAGTCCGAGCTATGGCTACACCTTC.